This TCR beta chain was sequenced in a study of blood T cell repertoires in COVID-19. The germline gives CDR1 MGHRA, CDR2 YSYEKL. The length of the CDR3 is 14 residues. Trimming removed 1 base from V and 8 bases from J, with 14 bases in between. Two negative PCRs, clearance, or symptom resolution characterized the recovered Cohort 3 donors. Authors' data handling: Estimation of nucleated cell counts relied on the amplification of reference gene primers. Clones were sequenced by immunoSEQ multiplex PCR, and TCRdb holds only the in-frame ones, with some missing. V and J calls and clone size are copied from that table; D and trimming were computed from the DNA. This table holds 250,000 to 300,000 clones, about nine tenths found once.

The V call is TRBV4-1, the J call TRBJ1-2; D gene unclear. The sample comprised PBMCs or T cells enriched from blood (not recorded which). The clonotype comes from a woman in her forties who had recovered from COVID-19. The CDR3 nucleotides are TGCGCCAGCAGCCAAGGGTTCGTCGCGGGAGGCTACACCTTC. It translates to CASSQGFVAGGYTF.